Following are 2 T cell receptor beta chains from one sample sequenced in a study of OX40 agonist ivuxolimab in advanced cancers. Produced via immunoSEQ multiplex PCR; TCRdb's table is partial and in-frame only. The sample has about 50,000 clones; approximately 83% are singletons. The specimen comprised CD4+ or CD8+ T cells sorted from blood, sampled in a trial of the OX40 agonist ivuxolimab. These receptors were collected from an adult with an advanced solid tumor such as melanoma, head and neck, liver or kidney cancer.

This chain links TRBV6-5 with TRBJ1-4, with 8 bases aligning to TRBD1. V dropped 0 bases and J dropped 5; count of bases not matched to a gene: 2. The CDR3 contains 15 residues. Germline V lookup: CDR1 MNHEY, CDR2 SVGAGI. The CDR3 loop reads CASSYSGTGNEKLFF. CDR3 DNA sequence: TGTGCCAGCAGTTACTCGGGGACAGGAAATGAAAAACTGTTTTTT.

The V gene is TRBV19, the J gene TRBJ2-3, with 11 bases fitting TRBD2. Germline CDR1 LNHDA, CDR2 SQIVND (reference sequence). This CDR3 region has 19 residues. V lost 5 bases and J lost 0; bases outside the gene matches: 13. CDR3 residues: CASSLASGGPTSSTDTQYF. The CDR3 DNA reads as TGTGCCAGTAGTTTGGCTAGCGGGGGGCCCACCTCTAGCACAGATACGCAGTATTTT.